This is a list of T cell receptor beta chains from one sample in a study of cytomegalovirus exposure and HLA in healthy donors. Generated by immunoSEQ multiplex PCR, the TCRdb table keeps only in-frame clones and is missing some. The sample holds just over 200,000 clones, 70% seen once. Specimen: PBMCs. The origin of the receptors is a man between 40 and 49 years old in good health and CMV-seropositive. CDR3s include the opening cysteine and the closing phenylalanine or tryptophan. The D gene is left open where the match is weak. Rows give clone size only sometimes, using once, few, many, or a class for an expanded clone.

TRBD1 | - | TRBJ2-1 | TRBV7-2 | CASSSQGVDNEQFF | TGTGCCAGCAGCTCCCAGGGGGTTGACAATGAGCAGTTCTTC
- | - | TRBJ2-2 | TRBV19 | CATSRDTNTGELFF | TGTGCCACGTCTCGGGACACAAACACCGGGGAGCTGTTTTTT
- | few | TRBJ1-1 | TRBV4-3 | CASSQDSSADTEAFF | TGCGCCAGCAGCCAAGACAGTTCCGCGGACACTGAAGCTTTCTTT
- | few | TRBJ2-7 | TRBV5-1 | CASSLSGLSAEYF | TGCGCCAGCAGCTTATCGGGACTCTCGGCGGAGTACTTC
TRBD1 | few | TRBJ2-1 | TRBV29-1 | CSVEGTGSIGEQFF | TGCAGCGTTGAAGGGACAGGGAGTATTGGTGAGCAGTTCTTC
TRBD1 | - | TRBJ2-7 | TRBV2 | CASSIARTGNEQYF | TGTGCCAGCAGCATAGCTAGGACAGGGAACGAGCAGTACTTC
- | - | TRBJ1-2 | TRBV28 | CASSDDRSYTF | TGTGCCAGCAGTGATGACAGGAGCTACACCTTC
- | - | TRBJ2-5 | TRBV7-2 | CASSLTASSIQETQYF | TGTGCCAGCAGCTTGACAGCTTCAAGTATACAAGAGACCCAGTACTTC
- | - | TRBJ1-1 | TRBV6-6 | CASSLGATEAFF | TGTGCCAGCAGTTTAGGGGCCACTGAAGCTTTCTTT
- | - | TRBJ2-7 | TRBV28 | CASRGALTSYEQYF | TGTGCCAGCAGGGGGGCCCTAACCTCCTACGAGCAGTACTTC
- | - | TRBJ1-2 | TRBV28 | CASSFLYGYTF | TGTGCCAGCAGTTTCCTCTATGGCTACACCTTC